These 21 T cell receptor beta chains were all obtained from the same sample, sequenced in a study of blood T cell repertoires in COVID-19. The repertoire was sequenced with immunoSEQ multiplex PCR; TCRdb's copy has only in-frame clones and lacks some. The sample records about 170,000 clones, approximately 83% being singletons. The sequenced sample consisted of peripheral blood. These TCRs come from a woman aged 55-75 years with acute or convalescent COVID-19.

CDR3 sequence reads: CASSEGRVGGQPQHF. In DNA, the CDR3 is TGTGCCAGCAGTGAAGGCAGGGTGGGGGGTCAGCCCCAGCATTTT. This chain links TRBV2 with TRBJ1-5, with TRBD1 as a possible D gene (5 bases). The germline V gene has CDR1 SNHLY and CDR2 FYNNEI. The CDR3 runs to 15 residues. Trimming cost V 1 base and J 6 bases, with 13 bases left between them.

CDR3 protein: CASSLATSGTTDTQYF. CDR3 nucleotide sequence: TGCGCCAGCAGCCTTGCGACTAGCGGAACCACAGATACGCAGTATTTT. J is TRBJ2-3 and V is TRBV5-1, with 9 positions matching TRBD2. Germline loops: CDR1 SGHRS, CDR2 YFSETQ. V dropped 4 bases and J dropped 2; count of bases not matched to a gene: 8. The CDR3 consists of 16 residues.

The chain links TRBV7-9 to TRBJ1-2; D gene unclear. Trimming cost V 5 bases and J 5 bases, with 15 bases left between them. CDR1 and CDR2 (germline): SEHNR, FQNEAQ (reference sequence). CDR3 length: 14 residues. In DNA, the CDR3 is TGTGCCAGCAGCGCCTCAATGGTGCTATATGGCTACACCTTC. This gives the protein CASSASMVLYGYTF.

This clone was detected only a few times. This rearrangement joins TRBV5-1 to TRBJ1-3; D remains ambiguous. Deletions cut 0 bases from V and 0 bases from J, with 10 bases between. This CDR3 region has 16 residues. From germline, CDR1 is SGHRS and CDR2 YFSETQ. CDR3: CASSLADTVSGNTIYF. The DNA for the CDR3 is TGCGCCAGCAGCTTGGCCGACACCGTCTCTGGAAACACCATATATTTT. The full variable domain, completed using reference TRBV5-1 and TRBJ1-3, is KAGVTQTPRYLIKTRGQQVTLSCSPISGHRSVSWYQQTPGQGLQFLFEYFSETQRNKGNFPGRFSGRQFSNSRSEMNVSTLELGDSALYLCASSLADTVSGNTIYFGEGSWLTVV.

The chain carries TRBV30 and TRBJ1-4; possible D gene TRBD1, 5 bases. Looked up from germline, CDR1 is GTSNPN and CDR2 is SVGIG (reference sequence). The CDR3 has 16 amino acids. Trimming stripped 1 base from V and 0 bases from J, with 12 bases between. CDR3 sequence reads: CAWSAGTHATNEKLFF. The CDR3 region has the DNA TGTGCCTGGAGTGCAGGGACTCATGCAACTAATGAAAAACTGTTTTTT.

V usage is TRBV4-2 and J usage is TRBJ1-4, with 8 bases aligning to TRBD1. V lost 2 bases, J lost 7 bases, and 3 bases stayed unmatched. The CDR3 covers 14 residues. Germline CDR1 LGHNA, CDR2 YNFKEQ. The CDR3 DNA sequence: TGTGCCAGCAGCCAACTGGACAGGGCTGAAAAACTGTTTTTT. Protein product: CASSQLDRAEKLFF.

The chain combines TRBV5-4 with TRBJ2-7; weak D call: TRBD1 (6 bases). The V and J ends lost 4 bases and 2 bases respectively, with 13 bases between them. This CDR3 is built from 14 residues. Germline V gene lookup returns CDR1 SGHNT and CDR2 YYREEE (reference sequence). CDR3 protein: CASSPDSSTYEQYF. Written as DNA, the CDR3 is TGTGCCAGCAGCCCGGACAGTTCGACCTACGAGCAGTACTTC.

V usage is TRBV24-1 and J usage is TRBJ2-5; D is possibly TRBD1 (6 bases). The V end was cut by 5 bases, the J end by 2 bases, with 14 bases between. CDR3 length equals 15 residues. CDR1 is KGHDR, CDR2 SFDVKD, per germline. The CDR3 DNA follows: TGTGCCACCAGTGCCTGGGACATCTCTCAAGAGACCCAGTACTTC. Amino acids: CATSAWDISQETQYF.

This chain joins TRBV2 and TRBJ2-6, with D hard to call. The CDR3 extends over 17 amino acids. V lost 4 bases and J 0 bases, leaving 13 bases between the germline ends. Germline CDR1 reads SNHLY; CDR2 reads FYNNEI. The CDR3 region is CASSVNMNPSGANVLTF. DNA for the CDR3: TGTGCCAGCAGTGTCAACATGAACCCCTCTGGGGCCAACGTCCTGACTTTC.

The CDR3 region is CASSQDRATDTQYF. CDR3 in DNA: TGTGCCAGCAGCCAGGACAGGGCCACAGATACGCAGTATTTT. The V gene is TRBV7-3, the J gene TRBJ2-3; 8 positions match TRBD1. V shed 5 bases, J shed 2 bases, and the junction held 3 bases outside the gene matches. CDR3 size: 14 residues. In germline, CDR1 is SGHTA, CDR2 FQGTGA.

This clone was detected only a few times. J is TRBJ1-1 and V is TRBV5-5, with D perhaps TRBD1 (5 bases). The CDR3 runs 14 residues. V was shortened by 2 bases and J by 0 bases, with 8 bases between the two germline ends. Germline CDR1 reads SGHKS; CDR2 reads YYEKEE (reference sequence). CDR3 sequence reads: CASSFGGVNTEAFF. In DNA form, the CDR3 reads TGTGCCAGCAGCTTCGGGGGGGTGAACACTGAAGCTTTCTTT.

The genes are TRBV11-2 and TRBJ2-5, with D possibly TRBD2 on 6 matching bases. Germline V gene data show CDR1 as SGHAT and CDR2 as FQNNGV. CDR3 length equals 16 residues. The V and J ends lost 5 bases and 3 bases respectively, with 19 bases between them. CDR3 sequence: CASSRRGGIWEETQYF. The CDR3 DNA reads TGTGCCAGCAGCCGGCGGGGAGGAATTTGGGAAGAGACCCAGTACTTC. Supplemented by reference TRBV11-2 and TRBJ2-5, the full variable domain reads EAGVAQSPRYKIIEKRQSVAFWCNPISGHATLYWYQQILGQGPKLLIQFQNNGVVDDSQLPKDRFSAERLKGVDSTLKIQPAKLEDSAVYLCASSRRGGIWEETQYFGPGTRLLVL.

The CDR3 coding sequence is TGCGCCAGCAGCCAAGTAGGACAGGGTTCAGATACGCAGTATTTT. This codes for CASSQVGQGSDTQYF. The rearrangement uses TRBV4-3 and TRBJ2-3; 8 bases match TRBD1. J lost 4 bases, V lost 1 base, and 4 bases had no gene match. This CDR3 contains 15 residues. Germline lookup yields CDR1 LGHNA and CDR2 YSLEER.

The chain is built from TRBV4-1 and TRBJ1-3; D ambiguous. The CDR3 sequence is 18 residues long. Germline CDR1 reads MGHRA; CDR2 reads YSYEKL. V gave up 4 bases and J gave up 0 bases, with 19 bases separating them. The CDR3 DNA reads TGCGCCAGCAGCCCGGCGGCTGCACCCCAGCTCTCTGGAAACACCATATATTTT. Residues: CASSPAAAPQLSGNTIYF.

This clone is a singleton in its sample. This chain uses TRBV29-1 with TRBJ1-2; maybe TRBD1 (5 bases). The CDR3 has 13 amino acids. Trimming stripped 4 bases from V and 1 base from J, with 10 bases between. Per the germline V gene, CDR1 is SQVTM and CDR2 is ANQGSEA. In DNA, the CDR3 is TGCAGCGTTGCGGGGGGAGATAACTATGGCTACACCTTC. Amino acids: CSVAGGDNYGYTF. Filled out from reference TRBV29-1 and TRBJ1-2, the complete variable domain reads SAVISQKPSRDICQRGTSLTIQCQVDSQVTMMFWYRQQPGQSLTLIATANQGSEATYESGFVIDKFPISRPNLTFSTLTVSNMSPEDSSIYLCSVAGGDNYGYTFGSGTRLTVV.

The chain links TRBV19 to TRBJ1-5; 8 bases are shared with TRBD1. The CDR3 covers 18 residues. V was clipped by 5 bases and J by 4 bases; unmatched bases: 16. Germline CDR1 reads LNHDA; CDR2 reads SQIVND (reference sequence). Here the CDR3 DNA reads TGTGCCAGTAGTCTCCGGACAGGGAGGGGGGAAAAAAATCAGCCCCAGCATTTT. It translates to CASSLRTGRGEKNQPQHF.

The V gene is TRBV4-1, the J gene TRBJ1-6; 7 bases map to TRBD1. Germline values: CDR1 MGHRA, CDR2 YSYEKL. The CDR3 length is 17 residues. J lost 4 bases, V lost 0 bases, and 6 bases had no gene match. DNA of the CDR3: TGCGCCAGCAGCCAAGAAGGGACAGAGACTTATAATTCACCCCTCCACTTT. It yields the protein CASSQEGTETYNSPLHF.

This chain links TRBV13 with TRBJ2-5, with 7 positions matching TRBD1. Germline-derived CDR1 and CDR2 are PRHDT and FYEKMQ (reference sequence). The CDR3 is 14 residues long. The trim removed 5 bases at V and 1 base at J, leaving 4 bases unmatched. The CDR3 nucleotides read TGTGCCAGCAGCGCATGGACAGGCCAAGAGACCCAGTACTTC. This codes for CASSAWTGQETQYF. The whole variable domain, remainder taken from reference TRBV13 and TRBJ2-5, is AAGVIQSPRHLIKEKRETATLKCYPIPRHDTVYWYQQGPGQDPQFLISFYEKMQSDKGSIPDRFSAQQFSDYHSELNMSSLELGDSALYFCASSAWTGQETQYFGPGTRLLVL.

The rearrangement uses TRBV2 and TRBJ2-3, with D uncertain. V was trimmed by 5 bases and J by 3 bases, leaving 18 bases between them. CDR3 length: 16 amino acids. The germline CDR1 and CDR2 sequences are SNHLY and FYNNEI. CDR3 loop: CASSFGSGISTDTQYF. The DNA for the CDR3 is TGTGCCAGCAGTTTTGGGTCGGGTATTTCGACAGATACGCAGTATTTT.

This clone has a single count. The chain links TRBV12-3 or TRBV12-4 to TRBJ2-2, with D possibly TRBD1 on 5 matching bases. There are 12 residues in the CDR3. V was clipped by 6 bases and J by 3 bases, with 5 bases between them. Here the CDR3 DNA reads TGTGCCAGCAGCAGGGACACCGGGGAGCTGTTTTTT. This sequence encodes CASSRDTGELFF.

This rearrangement joins TRBV28 to TRBJ2-2; D is possibly TRBD1 (6 bases). V gave up 6 bases and J gave up 5 bases, with 13 bases separating them. Germline CDR1 reads MDHEN; CDR2 reads SYDVKM. The CDR3 is 14 amino acids. The CDR3 DNA reads as TGTGCCAGCAGCCCCGGGACAAGGACCGGGGAGCTGTTTTTT. Translated, it gives CASSPGTRTGELFF.